This entry features one T cell receptor beta chain sequence. This entry comes from a study of blood T cell repertoires in COVID-19. Overall study: There were acute and convalescent COVID-19 samples, and they came from the United States, Italy and Spain. T cells, B-cell-depleted T cells, or PBMCs supplied cDNA or gDNA.

In the original workflow: The assay estimated nucleated cells by amplifying reference gene primers. Data came from immunoSEQ multiplex PCR; TCRdb stores just in-frame clones and leaves some out. V and J calls and clone size are those listed in that table; D and trimming were worked out from the DNA. The sample holds around 94,000 clones; roughly 84% are singletons and the top ten take around 6.6%. The germline V gene encodes CDR1 SGHTA and CDR2 FQGTGA. Trimming took 2 bases from V and 1 from J; bases not matched to a gene: 9. The CDR3 runs 17 residues. The sequence was obtained from a man aged 55-75 years with acute or convalescent COVID-19. Sequencing input: peripheral blood. The rearrangement joins TRBV7-3 to TRBJ1-1; 8 positions match TRBD1. The DNA of the CDR3 is TGTGCCAGCAGCTTATATGATTGGGGGACAGGGAACACTGAAGCTTTCTTT. Its protein is CASSLYDWGTGNTEAFF. The whole variable domain, remainder taken from reference TRBV7-3 and TRBJ1-1, is GAGVSQTPSNKVTEKGKYVELRCDPISGHTALYWYRQSLGQGPEFLIYFQGTGAADDSGLPNDRFFAVRPEGSVSTLKIQRTERGDSAVYLCASSLYDWGTGNTEAFFGQGTRLTVV.